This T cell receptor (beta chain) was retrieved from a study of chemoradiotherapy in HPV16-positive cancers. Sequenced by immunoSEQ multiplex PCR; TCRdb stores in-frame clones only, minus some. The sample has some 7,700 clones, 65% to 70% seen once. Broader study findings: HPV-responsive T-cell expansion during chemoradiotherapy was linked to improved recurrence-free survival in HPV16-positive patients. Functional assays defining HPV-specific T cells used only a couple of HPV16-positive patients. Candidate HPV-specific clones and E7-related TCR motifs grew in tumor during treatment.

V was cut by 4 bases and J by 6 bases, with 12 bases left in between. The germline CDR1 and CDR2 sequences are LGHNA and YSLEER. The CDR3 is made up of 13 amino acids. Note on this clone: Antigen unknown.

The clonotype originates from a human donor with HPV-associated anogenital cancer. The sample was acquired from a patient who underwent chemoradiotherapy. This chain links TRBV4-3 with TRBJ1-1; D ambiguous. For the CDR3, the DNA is TGCGCCAGCAGCCCCCGGAGGGCTTCTGAAGCTTTCTTT. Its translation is CASSPRRASEAFF.